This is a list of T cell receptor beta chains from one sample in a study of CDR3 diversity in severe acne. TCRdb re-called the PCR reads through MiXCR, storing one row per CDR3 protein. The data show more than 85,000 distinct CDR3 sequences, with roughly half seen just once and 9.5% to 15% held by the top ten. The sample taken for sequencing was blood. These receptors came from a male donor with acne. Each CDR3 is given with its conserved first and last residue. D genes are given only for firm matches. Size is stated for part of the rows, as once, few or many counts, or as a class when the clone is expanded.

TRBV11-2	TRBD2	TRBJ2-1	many	CASSFDQAGGKFF	TGTGCCAGCAGCTTTGATCAAGCGGGGGGAAAGTTCTTC
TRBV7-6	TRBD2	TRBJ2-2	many	CASRSLAGFTGELFF	TGTGCCAGCAGAAGTCTAGCGGGATTCACCGGGGAGCTGTTTTTT
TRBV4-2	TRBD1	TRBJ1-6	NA	CASSQEVGTGGLTLHF	TGTGCCAGCAGCCAAGAAGTCGGGACAGGGGGCCTAACCCTCCACTTT
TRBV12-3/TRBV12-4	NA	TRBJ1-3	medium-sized	CASSLHSGNTIYF	TGTGCCAGCAGTTTACACTCTGGAAACACCATATATTTT
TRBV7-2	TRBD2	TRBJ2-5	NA	CASKREGQETQYF	TGTGCCAGCAAGCGGGAGGGCCAAGAGACCCAGTACTTC
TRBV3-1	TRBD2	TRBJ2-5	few	CASSPGLAGVNQETQYF	TGTGCCAGCAGCCCGGGACTAGCGGGGGTAAATCAAGAGACCCAGTACTTC
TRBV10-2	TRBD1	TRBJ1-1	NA	CASSPGTENAEAFF	TGCGCCAGCAGTCCAGGGACAGAGAACGCTGAAGCTTTCTTT
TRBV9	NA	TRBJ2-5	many	CASSFGLAQETQYF	TGTGCCAGCAGCTTCGGGCTGGCCCAAGAGACCCAGTACTTC
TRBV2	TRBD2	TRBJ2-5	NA	CATLTGLAGTQETQYF	TGTGCCACACTCACCGGACTAGCGGGGACCCAAGAGACCCAGTACTTC
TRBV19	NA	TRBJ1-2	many	CASSMEAYYGYTF	TGTGCCAGTAGTATGGAAGCGTACTATGGCTACACCTTC
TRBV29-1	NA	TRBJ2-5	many	CSVEFLRETQYF	TGCAGCGTTGAGTTTCTACGGGAGACCCAGTACTTC
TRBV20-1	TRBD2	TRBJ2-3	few	CSARAEGTSGSLSDTQYF	TGCAGTGCTAGAGCAGAAGGGACTAGCGGGAGTCTCTCAGATACGCAGTATTTT
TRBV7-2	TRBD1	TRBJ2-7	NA	CASSFTGGHEQYF	TGTGCCAGCAGCTTTACAGGGGGCCACGAGCAGTACTTC
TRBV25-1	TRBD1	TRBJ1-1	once	CASSDPTGSNTEAFF	TGTGCCAGCAGTGATCCGACAGGGTCGAACACTGAAGCTTTCTTT
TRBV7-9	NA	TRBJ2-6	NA	CASMGGANVLTF	TGTGCCAGCATGGGAGGGGCCAACGTCCTGACTTTC
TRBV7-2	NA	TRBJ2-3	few	CASSFFQGTDTQYF	TGTGCCAGCAGCTTTTTTCAGGGCACAGATACGCAGTATTTT
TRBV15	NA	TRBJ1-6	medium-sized	CATSSSRGDNSPLHF	TGTGCCACCAGCAGCAGCCGTGGGGATAATTCACCCCTCCACTTT
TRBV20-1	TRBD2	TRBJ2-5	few	CSGNGGGPSETQYF	TGCAGTGGAAACGGGGGAGGGCCCTCGGAGACCCAGTACTTC
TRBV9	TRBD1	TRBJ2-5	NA	CASSPLPGQVQETQYF	TGTGCCAGCAGTCCGTTACCTGGACAGGTCCAAGAGACCCAGTACTTC
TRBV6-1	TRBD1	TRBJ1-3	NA	CASGPGTGGGNTIYF	TGTGCCAGCGGCCCGGGGACAGGGGGTGGAAACACCATATATTTT
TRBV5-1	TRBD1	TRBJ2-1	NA	CASTTGGSYNEQFF	TGCGCCAGCACCACAGGGGGCTCCTACAATGAGCAGTTCTTC
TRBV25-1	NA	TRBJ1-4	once	CASRGNEKLFF	TGTGCCAGCAGAGGGAATGAAAAACTGTTTTTT
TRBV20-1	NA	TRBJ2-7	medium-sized	CSARDNSYEQYF	TGCAGTGCTAGAGATAACAGCTACGAGCAGTACTTC
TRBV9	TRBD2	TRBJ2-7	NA	CASRSGTSEQYF	TGTGCCAGCAGGAGCGGGACTTCCGAGCAGTACTTC
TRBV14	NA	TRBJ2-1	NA	CASSLGQGLVHGEQFF	TGTGCCAGCAGCCTCGGGCAGGGGCTAGTTCATGGTGAGCAGTTCTTC
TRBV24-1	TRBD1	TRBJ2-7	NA	CATSGTGATYEQYF	TGTGCCACCAGCGGGACAGGGGCTACCTACGAGCAGTACTTC
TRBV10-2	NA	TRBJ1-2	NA	CASSEPGENYGYTF	TGCGCCAGCAGTGAACCGGGAGAAAACTATGGCTACACCTTC
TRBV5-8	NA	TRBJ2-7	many	CASSSQGTPPYEQYF	TGTGCCAGCAGCTCGCAGGGGACACCTCCCTACGAGCAGTACTTC
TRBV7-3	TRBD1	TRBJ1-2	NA	CASSADRADGHTF	TGTGCCAGTAGCGCGGACAGGGCGGATGGCCACACCTTC
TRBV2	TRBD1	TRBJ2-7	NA	CASLTWTGGSYEQYF	TGTGCCAGCCTAACCTGGACAGGGGGCTCCTACGAGCAGTACTTC
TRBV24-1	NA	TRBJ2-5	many	CATSEGGTQETQYF	TGTGCCACCAGTGAGGGAGGTACCCAAGAGACCCAGTACTTC
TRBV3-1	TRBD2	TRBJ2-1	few	CASSRTSGGNEQFF	TGTGCCAGCAGCCGTACTAGCGGGGGGAATGAGCAGTTCTTC
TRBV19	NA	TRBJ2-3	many	CASSPGGRTDTQYF	TGTGCCAGTAGCCCAGGGGGGCGCACAGATACGCAGTATTTT
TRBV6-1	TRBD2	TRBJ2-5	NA	CASSSPGWREESQETQYF	TGTGCCAGCAGTTCCCCGGGCTGGCGGGAGGAATCGCAAGAGACCCAGTACTTC
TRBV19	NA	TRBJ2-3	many	CASSTTAGRDTQYF	TGTGCCAGTAGTACCACTGCCGGACGGGATACGCAGTATTTT